Given below is one T cell receptor (beta chain) in context. This entry belongs to a study of cytomegalovirus exposure and HLA in healthy donors. Germline trimming cut 0 bases from V and 7 bases from J; bases unmatched to any gene: 3. Germline CDR1 reads SGHNT; CDR2 reads YYREEE (reference sequence). This CDR3 has 13 residues. Both 60 Vbeta primers and 13 Jbeta primers went into the PCR. Sequencing used immunoSEQ multiplex PCR; TCRdb keeps in-frame clones, though not all of them. Of some 180,000 clones listed, roughly 68% are singletons. The J gene is TRBJ1-1, the V gene TRBV5-4, with TRBD1 identical over 7 bases. This clonotype originated in a woman in her 30s in good health and CMV-seronegative. The specimen was PBMCs. Here the CDR3 DNA reads TGTGCCAGCAGCTTGGCCGGGACAGATGAAGCTTTCTTT. This gives the protein CASSLAGTDEAFF. The complete variable domain, with remaining parts taken from reference TRBV5-4 and TRBJ1-1, reads ETGVTQSPTHLIKTRGQQVTLRCSSQSGHNTVSWYQQALGQGPQFIFQYYREEENGRGNFPPRFSGLQFPNYSSELNVNALELDDSALYLCASSLAGTDEAFFGQGTRLTVV.